Each of the 17 T cell receptor beta chains below was sequenced from the same sample in a study of blood T cells in healthy people across ages. A J-beta primer mix and a sample-barcoded 5' primer were used in a second PCR of about 7 to 12 cycles. TCRdb re-analysed the 5' RACE reads in MiXCR, keeping a single row per CDR3 protein. This sample has about 1.8 million distinct CDR3 sequences, with less than 50% found just once. Sequencing input: blood. Every receptor here comes from a woman between 35 and 50 years old in good health.

This rearrangement joins TRBV28 to TRBJ2-2, with no clear D. The V gene lost 10 bases and the J gene lost 0 bases, with 12 bases spanning the gap. Looked up from germline, CDR1 is MDHEN and CDR2 is SYDVKM. The CDR3 extends over 14 amino acids. The CDR3 bases are TGTGCCACCGAGCAGAGCGCGAACACCGGGGAGCTGTTTTTT. Translated: CATEQSANTGELFF.

The chain joins TRBV5-1 to TRBJ2-2; 7 bases agree with TRBD1. Looked up from germline, CDR1 is SGHRS and CDR2 is YFSETQ. This CDR3 has 16 residues. The V and J ends lost 7 bases and 4 bases, in that order; junction bases with no gene match: 13. CDR3 sequence reads: CASLGEQGIGTGELFF. For the CDR3, the DNA is TGCGCCAGCCTCGGCGAACAGGGGATTGGCACCGGGGAGCTGTTTTTT.

This clonotype has only a few counts. The chain's CDR3 is CAADGGPTTDTQYF. The DNA of the CDR3 is TGTGCCGCGGACGGCGGGCCTACCACAGATACGCAGTATTTT. The chain joins TRBV10-3 to TRBJ2-3; D is possibly TRBD2 (5 bases). Per the germline V gene, CDR1 is ENHRY and CDR2 is SYGVKD. This CDR3 spans 14 amino acids. Trimming cost V 11 bases and J 2 bases, with 17 bases left between them.

Note on this clonotype: At one end the junction does not follow the germline gene, possibly because of a read error. This chain links TRBV6-5 with TRBJ2-3, with D possibly TRBD2 on 7 matching bases. Germline loops: CDR1 MNHEY, CDR2 SVGAGI. The CDR3 has 17 residues. The CDR3: CASSYGGAGPSTDAQYF. The CDR3 region has the DNA TGTGCCAGCAGTTATGGGGGGGCGGGACCTTCCACAGATGCGCAGTATTTT.

This clonotype appeared a few times. V usage is TRBV7-2 and J usage is TRBJ2-1; TRBD2 matches 8 bases. After removal of 3 bases from V and 7 bases from J, the junction contained 8 bases not matched to a gene. CDR3 length: 15 residues. CDR1 is SGHTA, CDR2 FQGNSA, per germline. DNA of the CDR3: TGTGCCAGCAGCTTGGGCGGAGCGGGGGTTAATGAGCAGTTCTTC. Protein: CASSLGGAGVNEQFF.

V and J are TRBV7-2 and TRBJ2-3; TRBD2 matches 7 bases. The CDR3 totals 16 residues. Germline V gives CDR1 SGHTA, CDR2 FQGNSA. Trimming removed 5 bases from V and 6 bases from J; junction bases left unmatched: 14. The CDR3 DNA reads TGTGCCAGCAGCCTTCTCCCCCTAGCGGTGGAGGATACGCAGTATTTT. It yields the protein CASSLLPLAVEDTQYF.

This rearrangement joins TRBV29-1 to TRBJ2-1; D tentatively fits TRBD1 or TRBD2 (5 bases each). Germline V gene sequence: CDR1 SQVTM, CDR2 ANQGSEA. V lost 4 bases, J lost 5 bases, and 24 bases lay in between. The CDR3 consists of 17 residues. The CDR3 loop reads CSVAGTTGRLRDNEQFF. DNA for the CDR3: TGCAGCGTTGCCGGAACTACGGGACGCCTTAGAGACAATGAGCAGTTCTTC.

This clonotype came up a few times. V usage is TRBV20-1 and J usage is TRBJ2-7; 8 bases fit TRBD1. Germline V gives CDR1 DFQATT, CDR2 SNEGSKA (reference sequence). The ends lost 6 bases at V and 12 bases at J; junction bases unmatched: 13. The CDR3 totals 12 residues. CDR3 in DNA: TGCAGTGCCCGCTTGGGACAGGAGGGATTGTACTTC. It specifies CSARLGQEGLYF.

This clonotype turned up a few times. The chain uses TRBV27 and TRBJ2-3, with 7 bases lining up with TRBD2. The ends lost 0 bases at V and 4 bases at J; junction bases unmatched: 4. Germline assignment: CDR1 MNHEY and CDR2 SMNVEV (reference sequence). CDR3 length equals 15 residues. The CDR3 loop is CASSLSSAGADTQYF. In nucleotides, the CDR3 is TGTGCCAGCAGTTTATCGTCCGCGGGGGCAGATACGCAGTATTTT.

The J gene is TRBJ1-4, the V gene TRBV15; D gene unclear. Per germline, CDR1 LNHNV and CDR2 YYDKDF (reference sequence). The CDR3 runs 14 residues. V lost 2 bases to trimming and J lost 5 bases, with 9 bases between them. The CDR3 region is CATSRQATNEKLFF. For the CDR3, the DNA is TGTGCCACCAGCAGACAGGCGACGAATGAAAAACTGTTTTTT.

To note about this clonotype: A much larger clone sits a single nucleotide away, making a read error possible. This chain joins TRBV2 and TRBJ2-5, with TRBD2 as a possible D gene (6 bases). CDR3 size: 14 residues. V was shortened by 6 bases and J by 0 bases, with 11 bases between the two germline ends. Germline-derived CDR1 and CDR2 are SNHLY and FYNNEI. The DNA of the CDR3 is TGTGCCAGCAGACTCCGGGACTACCAAGAGACCCAGTACTTC. Its translation is CASRLRDYQETQYF.

This clonotype was counted only a few times. The V gene is TRBV2, the J gene TRBJ2-4; a weak D match, TRBD1 (6 bases). The CDR3 totals 16 residues. CDR1 SNHLY and CDR2 FYNNEI come from the germline V gene. V was shortened by 1 base and J by 7 bases, with 17 bases between the two germline ends. The CDR3 spells CASSEEGQPGRNIQYF. CDR3 DNA: TGTGCCAGCAGTGAAGAGGGACAACCGGGCCGGAACATTCAGTACTTC.

This clonotype has more than one count but fewer than ten. The V and J genes are TRBV3-1 and TRBJ2-5; 10 bases map to TRBD2. Germline CDR1 and CDR2: LGHDT and YNNKEL (reference sequence). This CDR3 is built from 15 residues. V was pared by 4 bases and J by 3 bases, with 5 bases of the junction left unmatched. The CDR3 loop reads CASSPGTSEKETQYF. CDR3 nucleotides: TGTGCCAGCAGCCCCGGGACTAGCGAGAAAGAGACCCAGTACTTC.

This chain connects TRBV18 to TRBJ1-6, with D maybe TRBD1 (5 bases). The CDR3 is 18 residues long. Trimming pared 2 bases from V and 1 base from J, leaving 15 bases between. Looked up from germline, CDR1 is KGHSH and CDR2 is LQKENI. CDR3 sequence (DNA): TGTGCCAGCTCACCATTGCTGCAGGGAGGGTCCTATAATTCACCCCTCCACTTT. As protein: CASSPLLQGGSYNSPLHF. Drawing the rest from reference TRBV18 and TRBJ1-6, the complete variable domain is NAGVMQNPRHLVRRRGQEARLRCSPMKGHSHVYWYRQLPEEGLKFMVYLQKENIIDESGMPKERFSAEFPKEGPSILRIQQVVRGDSAAYFCASSPLLQGGSYNSPLHFGNGTRLTVT.

The rearrangement links TRBV28 to TRBJ2-5; 8 positions match TRBD2. From germline, CDR1 is MDHEN and CDR2 SYDVKM. Unmatched junction bases numbered 4, after V lost 2 bases and J lost 5 bases. The CDR3 runs to 14 residues. CDR3 nucleotide sequence: TGTGCCAGCAGTTTAGAAGCGGGGGTGGAGACCCAGTACTTC. Translated, it gives CASSLEAGVETQYF.

About this clonotype: Germline and junction disagree at one end, which may indicate a read error. The chain uses TRBV6-1 and TRBJ2-7; 9 bases line up with TRBD1. Germline values: CDR1 MNHNS, CDR2 SASEGT. This CDR3 is 18 amino acids long. CDR3 sequence reads: CASSESGQGTPRAYEQYF. CDR3 nucleotides: TGTGCCAGCAGTGAATCGGGACAGGGTACCCCCCGGGCCTATGAGCAGTACTTC.

V gene TRBV27 combines with J gene TRBJ2-5; possibly TRBD1 or TRBD2 for D (6 bases each). V was clipped by 2 bases and J by 5 bases, with 27 bases between them. Germline CDR1 is MNHEY and CDR2 is SMNVEV (reference sequence). The CDR3 length is 19 residues. The CDR3 region is CASSLRGTGASSSWETQYF. The DNA of the CDR3 is TGTGCCAGCAGTTTAAGAGGAACGGGGGCGTCCTCCTCGTGGGAGACCCAGTACTTC.